These 27 T cell receptor beta chains came from one sample sequenced in a study of T and B cells in COVID-19 patients. Each TRB amplification used about 250-550 ng of genomic DNA from blood. TRB rearrangements were amplified by multiplex PCR with BIOMED2 TRB-A/B primers. MiXCR was run by TCRdb on the multiplex PCR reads, yielding one entry per CDR3 protein. This table has 13,000 or so distinct CDR3 sequences, under 30% appearing once. The sequenced material came from blood. Receptor source: a human donor who had recovered from COVID-19.

This clonotype was seen more than once but under ten times. This chain links TRBV5-1 with TRBJ1-4; the match to TRBD1 covers 10 bases. The CDR3 totals 17 residues. V lost 1 base, J lost 8 bases, and 11 bases stayed unmatched. Per the germline V gene, CDR1 is SGHRS and CDR2 is YFSETQ. DNA of the CDR3: TGCGCCAGCAGCTTGTTGGGGAGGACAGGGGGAGGCGAAAAACTGTTTTTT. This gives the protein CASSLLGRTGGGEKLFF.

This clonotype was seen only a few times. The CDR3 protein is CASSSLADTQYF. The DNA of the CDR3 is TGTGCCAGCAGCTCACTGGCAGATACGCAGTATTTT. J is TRBJ2-3 and V is TRBV7-9; D gene ambiguous. This CDR3 contains 12 residues. The V and J ends lost 4 bases and 4 bases respectively, with 6 bases between them. Germline V gene sequence: CDR1 SEHNR, CDR2 FQNEAQ (reference sequence).

This chain connects TRBV6-5 to TRBJ1-1; no clear D. The V end lost 0 bases, the J end lost 0 bases, and 8 bases lay between the germline ends. The CDR3 covers 15 residues. Germline V gene data show CDR1 as MNHEY and CDR2 as SVGAGI. This chain's CDR3 is CASSYSRQLNTEAFF. The CDR3 DNA sequence: TGTGCCAGCAGTTACTCGAGGCAGTTGAACACTGAAGCTTTCTTT.

This clonotype was seen only once. The gene calls are TRBV6-1 and TRBJ2-7; D may be TRBD1 or TRBD2 (6 bases each). The CDR3 covers 13 residues. The germline gives CDR1 MNHNS, CDR2 SASEGT. Trimming removed 5 bases from V and 6 bases from J, with 14 bases in between. The CDR3 DNA reads as TGTGCCAGCAGTTTTGGTCCGGGGGCCGAGCAGTACTTC. It encodes CASSFGPGAEQYF.

This clonotype was seen only a few times. The genes are TRBV27 and TRBJ1-2, with D perhaps TRBD1 (6 bases). Germline CDR1 is MNHEY and CDR2 is SMNVEV (reference sequence). Trimming removed 2 bases at V and 3 bases at J, with 22 bases between. The CDR3 loop spans 18 amino acids. The CDR3 is CASSLRAGGRGWDYGYTF. The CDR3 DNA follows: TGTGCCAGCAGTTTAAGGGCGGGGGGCAGGGGTTGGGACTATGGCTACACCTTC.

This clonotype showed up many times. This chain links TRBV19 with TRBJ1-1, with 11 bases aligning to TRBD1. The CDR3 runs to 17 residues. CDR1 and CDR2 from the germline V gene are LNHDA and SQIVND (reference sequence). V was clipped by 5 bases and J by 0 bases; unmatched bases: 8. The DNA of the CDR3 is TGTGCCAGTAGTGATCAGGGGACAGGGGGTATGAACACTGAAGCTTTCTTT. This sequence encodes CASSDQGTGGMNTEAFF.

This sequence joins TRBV20-1 and TRBJ2-7, with 9 bases that match TRBD1. V dropped 3 bases and J dropped 5; count of bases not matched to a gene: 5. The CDR3 totals 13 residues. The germline V gene encodes CDR1 DFQATT and CDR2 SNEGSKA (reference sequence). The CDR3 protein is CSARDRGLDEQYF. The CDR3 nucleotides are TGCAGTGCTAGGGACAGGGGCCTCGACGAGCAGTACTTC.

This clonotype was detected only a few times. J is TRBJ1-1 and V is TRBV30; the D is unclear. V was cut by 5 bases and J by 4 bases, with 8 bases left in between. Per the germline V gene, CDR1 is GTSNPN and CDR2 is SVGIG (reference sequence). The CDR3 consists of 11 residues. CDR3 sequence: CAWLRGTEAFF. CDR3 coding DNA: TGTGCCTGGCTTCGAGGCACTGAAGCTTTCTTT.

This clonotype is medium-sized within its sample. V gene TRBV12-3 or TRBV12-4 combines with J gene TRBJ2-1, with 12 bases lining up with TRBD2. CDR3 length: 17 amino acids. The junction had 7 bases not matched to a gene; V was cut back by 0 bases and J by 7 bases. The CDR3 spells CASSLAGLAGGLNEQFF. The CDR3 bases are TGTGCCAGCAGTTTAGCAGGCCTAGCGGGGGGGCTGAATGAGCAGTTCTTC.

Comment on this clonotype: Compared with germline, one end of the junction differs, possibly owing to a read error. V usage is TRBV5-4 and J usage is TRBJ2-7; tentative D call: TRBD1 (6 bases). Germline V gene sequence: CDR1 SGHNT, CDR2 YYREEE (reference sequence). CDR3 size: 16 residues. The chain's CDR3 is CASSHSLTGPTYEQYF. In DNA form, the CDR3 reads TGCGCCAGCAGCCACTCCCTGACAGGACCCACCTACGAGCAGTACTTC. Supplemented by reference TRBV5-4 and TRBJ2-7, the full variable domain reads ETGVTQSPTHLIKTRGQQVTLRCSSQSGHNTVSWYQQALGQGPQFIFQYYREEENGRGNFPPRFSGLQFPNYSSELNVNALELDDSALYLCASSHSLTGPTYEQYFGPGTRLTVT.

This clonotype was recorded at least ten times. V usage is TRBV29-1 and J usage is TRBJ2-3, with D perhaps matching TRBD2 (6 bases). Trimming removed 3 bases at V and 6 bases at J, with 13 bases between. CDR3 length: 13 residues. Germline-derived CDR1 and CDR2 are SQVTM and ANQGSEA. CDR3 sequence reads: CSVEGGRQDTQYF. CDR3 nucleotides: TGCAGCGTTGAGGGGGGACGTCAGGATACGCAGTATTTT.

Judged by abundance, this clonotype is medium-sized. V is TRBV27 and J is TRBJ1-6; TRBD1 matches at 9 bases. The CDR3 runs 15 residues. Trimming cost V 6 bases and J 10 bases; bases outside gene matches: 10. CDR1 is MNHEY and CDR2 is SMNVEV in the germline V gene (reference sequence). CDR3 loop: CASSSPQGAGSPLHF. CDR3 nucleotide sequence: TGTGCCAGCAGCTCACCACAGGGGGCTGGATCACCCCTCCACTTT.

This chain uses TRBV6-1 with TRBJ2-1; no clear D. The ends were cut back, 2 bases at V and 3 bases at J, with 20 bases in the middle. The germline CDR1 and CDR2 sequences are MNHNS and SASEGT. The CDR3 covers 18 residues. The CDR3 region is CASSESVVRLLHYNEQFF. As DNA, the CDR3 is TGTGCCAGCAGTGAAAGTGTAGTACGGCTACTACACTACAATGAGCAGTTCTTC.

The table lists this clonotype with a few counts. The chain recombines TRBV5-5 with TRBJ1-3, with D tentatively TRBD1 (5 bases). Germline V CDR1 and CDR2: SGHKS, YYEKEE (reference sequence). V shed 3 bases and J shed 0 bases, with 10 bases lying between them. The CDR3 has 15 residues. CDR3 region: CASSSQGYSGNTIYF. CDR3 bases: TGTGCCAGCAGCTCTCAGGGATACTCTGGAAACACCATATATTTT.

This clonotype was found a few times. The chain recombines TRBV18 with TRBJ1-5, with 8 bases matching TRBD1. With V trimmed by 3 bases and J by 6 bases, 1 base remained unmatched. Germline V gene data show CDR1 as KGHSH and CDR2 as LQKENI. The CDR3 contains 13 residues. CDR3 DNA: TGTGCCAGCTCACCTGACAGGGGTCAGCCCCAGCATTTT. As protein: CASSPDRGQPQHF. The full variable domain, its missing parts supplied by reference TRBV18 and TRBJ1-5, is NAGVMQNPRHLVRRRGQEARLRCSPMKGHSHVYWYRQLPEEGLKFMVYLQKENIIDESGMPKERFSAEFPKEGPSILRIQQVVRGDSAAYFCASSPDRGQPQHFGDGTRLSIL.

The chain has TRBV5-1 and TRBJ2-5; no reliable D call. Germline V gene sequence: CDR1 SGHRS, CDR2 YFSETQ. This CDR3 comprises 13 residues. Trimming removed 0 bases from V and 5 bases from J, with 8 bases in between. The CDR3 region has the DNA TGCGCCAGCAGCTTGGCCAATCGGGAGACCCAGTACTTC. Its translation: CASSLANRETQYF.

The gene calls are TRBV7-9 and TRBJ2-7; the match to TRBD2 covers 15 bases. The germline CDR1 and CDR2 sequences are SEHNR and FQNEAQ (reference sequence). With V trimmed by 5 bases and J by 2 bases, 1 base remained unmatched. This CDR3 contains 15 residues. This CDR3 reads CASSRTSGGAYEQYF. CDR3 nucleotide sequence: TGTGCCAGCAGCCGGACTAGCGGGGGGGCCTACGAGCAGTACTTC.

This clonotype is classed as medium-sized. The rearrangement uses TRBV6-5 and TRBJ2-7, with 11 bases identical to TRBD1. Germline CDR1 reads MNHEY; CDR2 reads SVGAGI. The CDR3 runs 15 residues. V lost 2 bases to trimming and J lost 3 bases; unmatched junction nucleotides: 3. The CDR3, as DNA: TGTGCCAGCAGTTACGGGGGGACAGGGGGCTACGAGCAGTACTTC. Translation: CASSYGGTGGYEQYF.

By sample fraction, this clonotype is medium-sized. The chain is built from TRBV30 and TRBJ1-4; D is uncertain. Looked up from germline, CDR1 is GTSNPN and CDR2 is SVGIG (reference sequence). The V gene lost 8 bases and the J gene lost 1 base, with 14 bases spanning the gap. The CDR3 totals 14 residues. CDR3 amino acids: CAGPVGITNEKLFF. The CDR3 DNA follows: TGTGCCGGACCTGTTGGCATAACTAATGAAAAACTGTTTTTT.

This clonotype was observed a few times. The rearrangement joins TRBV5-1 to TRBJ1-6, with D possibly matching TRBD1 (5 bases). From germline, CDR1 is SGHRS and CDR2 YFSETQ. This CDR3 is built from 15 residues. V was trimmed by 1 base and J by 4 bases, leaving 9 bases between them. CDR3 sequence: CASSLKTDYNSPLHF. DNA of the CDR3: TGCGCCAGCAGCTTGAAGACAGATTATAATTCACCCCTCCACTTT.

This clonotype was seen more than once but under ten times. V and J are TRBV24-1 and TRBJ1-4, with D possibly being TRBD1 (6 bases). This CDR3 is built from 15 residues. The germline CDR1 and CDR2 sequences are KGHDR and SFDVKD. The V gene lost 4 bases and the J gene lost 7 bases, with 15 bases spanning the gap. This CDR3 reads CATSDQGQSPEKLFF. CDR3 DNA: TGTGCCACCAGTGACCAAGGACAGTCCCCTGAAAAACTGTTTTTT.

This clonotype was found a few times. The rearrangement joins TRBV6-6 to TRBJ1-5; tentatively, D is TRBD1 (6 bases). The CDR3 is 13 residues long. The V gene lost 10 bases and the J gene lost 0 bases, with 10 bases spanning the gap. Germline CDR1 reads MNHNY; CDR2 reads SVGAGI (reference sequence). CDR3 region: CATDRSSNQPQHF. The CDR3 nucleotides are TGTGCCACCGACAGGAGTAGCAATCAGCCCCAGCATTTT.

The sample holds many counts of this clonotype. V is TRBV5-4 and J is TRBJ2-3; 7 bases agree with TRBD2. The germline gives CDR1 SGHNT, CDR2 YYREEE (reference sequence). This CDR3 region has 17 residues. The V segment lost 1 base and the J segment 1 base; nucleotides outside the gene matches: 9. The CDR3 sequence is CASSLWETSRGTDTQYF. The CDR3 DNA sequence: TGTGCCAGCAGCTTGTGGGAGACTAGCCGGGGCACAGATACGCAGTATTTT. The whole variable domain, remainder taken from reference TRBV5-4 and TRBJ2-3, is ETGVTQSPTHLIKTRGQQVTLRCSSQSGHNTVSWYQQALGQGPQFIFQYYREEENGRGNFPPRFSGLQFPNYSSELNVNALELDDSALYLCASSLWETSRGTDTQYFGPGTRLTVL.

The V gene is TRBV5-1, the J gene TRBJ2-4; 9 positions match TRBD1. V lost 4 bases, J lost 8 bases, and 10 bases stayed unmatched. Germline assignment: CDR1 SGHRS and CDR2 YFSETQ. This CDR3 has 15 residues. CDR3 region: CASSAWGQGEDIQYF. The CDR3 nucleotides read TGCGCCAGCAGCGCTTGGGGACAGGGAGAAGACATTCAGTACTTC.

Ten or more counts support this clonotype. This chain links TRBV6-5 with TRBJ2-1; TRBD1 agrees at 8 bases. The trim removed 5 bases at V and 9 bases at J, leaving 0 bases unmatched. The germline CDR1 and CDR2 sequences are MNHEY and SVGAGI. The CDR3 sequence is 11 residues long. The CDR3 region has the DNA TGTGCCAGCAGTACAGGGGGTGAGCAGTTCTTC. Protein product: CASSTGGEQFF.

This clonotype was found a few times. The DNA of the CDR3 is TGCGCCAGCAGCTTGGGCAGGAGCTCCTACGAGCAGTACTTC. Its translation: CASSLGRSSYEQYF. The V call is TRBV5-1, the J call TRBJ2-7, with D uncertain. Germline V gene sequence: CDR1 SGHRS, CDR2 YFSETQ. The CDR3 has 14 residues. V was clipped by 0 bases and J by 0 bases, with 7 bases between them.

V is TRBV12-3 or TRBV12-4 and J is TRBJ1-4, with 12 bases fitting TRBD1. V trimming: 6 bases; J trimming: 7 bases; junction bases outside the gene matches: 12. CDR3 size: 17 residues. The CDR3 loop is CASSPPGTGGGGEKLFF. The DNA for the CDR3 is TGTGCCAGCAGCCCTCCCGGGACAGGGGGCGGAGGTGAAAAACTGTTTTTT.